The present T cell receptor (beta chain) was sequenced within a study of blood T cell repertoires in COVID-19. The junction had 7 bases not matched to a gene; V was cut back by 5 bases and J by 3 bases. The CDR3 is made up of 15 amino acids. Germline V lookup: CDR1 LNHNV, CDR2 YYDKDF (reference sequence). Sequenced by immunoSEQ multiplex PCR; TCRdb stores in-frame clones only, minus some. The profile shows approximately 97,000 clones, roughly 85% of them singletons. This clone was observed a handful of times. Sequencing was performed on peripheral blood. V and J are TRBV15 and TRBJ2-7, with TRBD2 matching over 10 bases. This TCR came from an elderly man with acute or convalescent COVID-19. In DNA form, the CDR3 reads TGTGCCACCAGCGCCCGGACTAGCGGAATCTACGAGCAGTACTTC. Its translation is CATSARTSGIYEQYF.